These 8 T cell receptor beta chains were all obtained from the same sample, sequenced in a study of T cell changes during pregnancy in multiple sclerosis. Sequenced by immunoSEQ multiplex PCR; TCRdb stores in-frame clones only, minus some. The data hold 65,000 to 90,000 clones, with approximately 92% observed a single time. The sample was peripheral blood, taken before pregnancy. Source of these receptors: a female donor with multiple sclerosis, enrolled in a pregnancy study.

The chain carries TRBV28 and TRBJ1-3; D ambiguous. The ends were cut back, 2 bases at V and 4 bases at J, with 12 bases in the middle. In germline, CDR1 is MDHEN, CDR2 SYDVKM. This CDR3 is built from 15 residues. CDR3 bases: TGTGCCAGCAGTTTACCCGGGATGGAAGGAAACACCATATATTTT. Protein: CASSLPGMEGNTIYF.

As for this clone: One end of the junction varies from germline; a read error may be responsible. Other DNA sequences in this sample translate to the same CDR3. The rearrangement links TRBV5-1 to TRBJ2-6, with 12 bases identical to TRBD1. The CDR3 extends over 21 amino acids. Germline V lookup: CDR1 SGHRS, CDR2 YFSETQ. CDR3 DNA: TGTGCCAGCAGTTTAGTACCGGGACAGGGGGCCCCGTCCTCTGGGGCCAACGTCCTGACTTTC. Translated, it gives CASSLVPGQGAPSSGANVLTF.

The rearrangement links TRBV27 to TRBJ2-1, with TRBD2 identical over 7 bases. The CDR3 length is 17 residues. Looked up from germline, CDR1 is MNHEY and CDR2 is SMNVEV (reference sequence). V shed 5 bases and J 4 bases; nucleotides not matched to a gene: 14. The CDR3 loop reads CASSQRRTTGGYNEQFF. In nucleotides, the CDR3 is TGTGCCAGCAGTCAACGACGAACAACGGGGGGTTACAATGAGCAGTTCTTC.

V usage is TRBV30 and J usage is TRBJ2-1; 8 nucleotides align to TRBD1. Germline V gives CDR1 GTSNPN, CDR2 SVGIG (reference sequence). Germline trimming cut 4 bases from V and 9 bases from J; bases unmatched to any gene: 8. This CDR3 has 13 residues. CDR3 protein: CAWMDRVGFEQFF. The DNA for the CDR3 is TGTGCCTGGATGGACAGGGTTGGCTTTGAGCAGTTCTTC. The variable domain in full, with the rest retrieved from reference TRBV30 and TRBJ2-1, is SQTIHQWPATLVQPVGSPLSLECTVEGTSNPNLYWYRQAAGRGLQLLFYSVGIGQISSEVPQNLSASRPQDRQFILSSKKLLLSDSGFYLCAWMDRVGFEQFFGPGTRLTVL.

The rearrangement joins TRBV21-1 to TRBJ1-2; the listed D gene, TRBD1, was not tested against the DNA. TRBV21-1 is reported as a pseudogene. The CDR3 has 11 residues. The CDR3 reads CASTRGYGYTF. As DNA, the CDR3 is TGTGCCAGCACCAGGGGCTATGGCTACACCTTC.

The count of this clone is one. The rearrangement links TRBV7-3 to TRBJ1-1, with D uncertain. The CDR3 runs 13 residues. Trimming removed 5 bases from V and 1 base from J, with 8 bases in between. Germline V gene lookup returns CDR1 SGHTA and CDR2 FQGTGA. CDR3 sequence (DNA): TGTGCCAGCAGCGTGACACAGAACACTGAAGCTTTCTTT. This gives the protein CASSVTQNTEAFF.

This sequence joins TRBV4-2 and TRBJ2-1; 7 nucleotides line up with TRBD1. The CDR3 sequence is 17 residues long. The trim removed 6 bases at V and 4 bases at J, leaving 15 bases unmatched. CDR1 and CDR2 (germline): LGHNA, YNFKEQ. Here the CDR3 DNA reads TGTGCCAGCAGAAACCGACAGGGTGAGGGCCAATACAATGAGCAGTTCTTC. Translation gives CASRNRQGEGQYNEQFF.

In its sample, this clone was seen once. The chain employs TRBV2 and TRBJ2-3, with D uncertain. The CDR3 runs to 14 residues. Trimming took off 7 bases at V and 3 bases at J, with 14 bases between the two ends. CDR1 is SNHLY, CDR2 FYNNEI, per germline. In nucleotides, the CDR3 is TGTGCCAGCAAACCCGACGGAGCTACAGATACGCAGTATTTT. Protein sequence: CASKPDGATDTQYF.